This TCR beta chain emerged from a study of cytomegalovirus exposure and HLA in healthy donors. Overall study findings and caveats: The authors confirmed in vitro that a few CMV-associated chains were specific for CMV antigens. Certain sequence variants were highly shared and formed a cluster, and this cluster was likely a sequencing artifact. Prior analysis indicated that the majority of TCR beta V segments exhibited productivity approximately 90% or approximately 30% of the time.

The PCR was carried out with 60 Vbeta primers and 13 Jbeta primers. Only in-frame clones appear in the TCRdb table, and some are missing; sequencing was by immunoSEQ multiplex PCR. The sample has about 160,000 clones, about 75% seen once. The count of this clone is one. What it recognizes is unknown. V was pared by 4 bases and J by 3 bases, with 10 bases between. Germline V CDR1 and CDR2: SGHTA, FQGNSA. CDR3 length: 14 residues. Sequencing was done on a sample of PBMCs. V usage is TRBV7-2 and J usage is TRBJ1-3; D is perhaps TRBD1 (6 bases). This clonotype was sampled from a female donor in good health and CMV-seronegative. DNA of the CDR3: TGTGCCAGCAGCTCCGGACAGATTGGAAACACCATATATTTT. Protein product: CASSSGQIGNTIYF.